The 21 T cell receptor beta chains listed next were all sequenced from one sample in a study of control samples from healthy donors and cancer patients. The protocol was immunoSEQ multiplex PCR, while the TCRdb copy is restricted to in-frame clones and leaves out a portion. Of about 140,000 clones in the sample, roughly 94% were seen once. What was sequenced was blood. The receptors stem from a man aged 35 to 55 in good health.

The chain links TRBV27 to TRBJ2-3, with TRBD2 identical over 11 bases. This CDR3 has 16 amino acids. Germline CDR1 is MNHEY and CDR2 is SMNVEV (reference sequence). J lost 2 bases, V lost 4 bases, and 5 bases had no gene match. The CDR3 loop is CASSSGLADLTDTQYF. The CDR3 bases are TGTGCCAGCAGTTCGGGACTAGCGGACCTCACAGATACGCAGTATTTT.

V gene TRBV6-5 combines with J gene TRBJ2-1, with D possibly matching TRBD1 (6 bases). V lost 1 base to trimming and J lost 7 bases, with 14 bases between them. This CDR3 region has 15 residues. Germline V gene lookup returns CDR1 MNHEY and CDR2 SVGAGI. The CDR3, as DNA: TGTGCCAGCAGTTACTTAGACAGGCGGTTAAATGAGCAGTTCTTC. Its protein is CASSYLDRRLNEQFF.

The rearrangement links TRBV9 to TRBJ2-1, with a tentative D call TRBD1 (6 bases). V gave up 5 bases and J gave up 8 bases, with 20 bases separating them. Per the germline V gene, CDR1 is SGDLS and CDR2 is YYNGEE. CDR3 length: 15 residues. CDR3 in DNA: TGTGCCAGCAGTCCCACCTCAGGGGCCCCCCATGAGCAGTTCTTC. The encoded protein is CASSPTSGAPHEQFF.

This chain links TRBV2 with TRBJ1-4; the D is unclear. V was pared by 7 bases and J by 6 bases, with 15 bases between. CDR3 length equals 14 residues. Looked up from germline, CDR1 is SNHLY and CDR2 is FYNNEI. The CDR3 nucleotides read TGTGCCAGCAACTACCGGGCCCACGATGAAAAACTGTTTTTT. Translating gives CASNYRAHDEKLFF.

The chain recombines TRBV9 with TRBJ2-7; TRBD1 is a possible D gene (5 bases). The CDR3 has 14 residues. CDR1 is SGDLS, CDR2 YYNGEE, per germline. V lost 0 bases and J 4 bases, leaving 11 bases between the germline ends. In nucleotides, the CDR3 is TGTGCCAGCAGCGTAGACAGGCCAGGGTACGAGCAGTACTTC. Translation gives CASSVDRPGYEQYF.

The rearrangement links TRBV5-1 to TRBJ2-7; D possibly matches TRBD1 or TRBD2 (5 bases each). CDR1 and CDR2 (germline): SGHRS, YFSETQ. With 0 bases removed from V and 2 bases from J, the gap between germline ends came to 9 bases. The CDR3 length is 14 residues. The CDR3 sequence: CASSLVGTTYEQYF. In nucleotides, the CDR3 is TGCGCCAGCAGCTTGGTGGGGACCACCTACGAGCAGTACTTC.

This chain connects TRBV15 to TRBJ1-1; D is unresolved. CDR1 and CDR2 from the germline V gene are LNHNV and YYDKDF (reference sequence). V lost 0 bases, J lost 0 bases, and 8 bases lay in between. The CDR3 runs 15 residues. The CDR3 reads CATSRDKGLNTEAFF. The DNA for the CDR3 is TGTGCCACCAGCAGAGATAAAGGACTGAACACTGAAGCTTTCTTT.

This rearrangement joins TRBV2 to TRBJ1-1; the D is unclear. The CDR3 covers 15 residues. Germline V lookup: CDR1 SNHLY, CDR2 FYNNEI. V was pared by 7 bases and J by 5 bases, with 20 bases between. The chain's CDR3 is CASNQNTLKWTEAFF. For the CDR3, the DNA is TGTGCCAGCAATCAGAACACTCTTAAGTGGACTGAAGCTTTCTTT.

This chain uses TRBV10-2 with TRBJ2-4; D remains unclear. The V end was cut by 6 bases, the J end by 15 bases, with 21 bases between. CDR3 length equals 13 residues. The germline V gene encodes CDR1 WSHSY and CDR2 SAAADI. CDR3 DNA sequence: TGCGCCAGCAGCAAAAGCGATGGTAATCTAGGGTACTTC. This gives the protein CASSKSDGNLGYF.

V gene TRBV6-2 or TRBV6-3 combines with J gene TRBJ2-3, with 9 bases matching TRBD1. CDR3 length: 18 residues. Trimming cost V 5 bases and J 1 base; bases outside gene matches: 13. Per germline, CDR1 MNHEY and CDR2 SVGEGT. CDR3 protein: CASSTAEWTGVGTDTQYF. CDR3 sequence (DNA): TGTGCCAGCAGTACGGCGGAGTGGACAGGGGTCGGCACAGATACGCAGTATTTT.

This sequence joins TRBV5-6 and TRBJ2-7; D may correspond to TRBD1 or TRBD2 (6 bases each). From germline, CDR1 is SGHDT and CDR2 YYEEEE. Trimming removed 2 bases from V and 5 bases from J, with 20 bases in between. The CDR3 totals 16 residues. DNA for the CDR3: TGTGCCAGCAGCTTCGCTTGGGTAGGGGGAGGAAACGAGCAGTACTTC. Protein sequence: CASSFAWVGGGNEQYF.

The CDR3 DNA reads TGTGCCAGCAGCCTTAAAGTTAGCATGAACACTGAAGCTTTCTTT. Its translation: CASSLKVSMNTEAFF. This sequence joins TRBV7-9 and TRBJ1-1; D gene unclear. The CDR3 length is 15 residues. V lost 5 bases and J lost 0, with 13 bases in between. Germline V lookup: CDR1 SEHNR, CDR2 FQNEAQ (reference sequence).

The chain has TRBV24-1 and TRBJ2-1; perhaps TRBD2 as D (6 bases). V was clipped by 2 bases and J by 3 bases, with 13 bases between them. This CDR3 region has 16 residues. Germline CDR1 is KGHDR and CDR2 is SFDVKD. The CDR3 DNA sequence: TGTGCCACCAGTGATTGGGACTCGTTAGACTACAATGAGCAGTTCTTC. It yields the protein CATSDWDSLDYNEQFF.

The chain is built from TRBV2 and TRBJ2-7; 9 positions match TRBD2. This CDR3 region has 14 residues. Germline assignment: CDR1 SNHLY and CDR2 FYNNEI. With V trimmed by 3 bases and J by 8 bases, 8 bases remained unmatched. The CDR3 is CASSEGSGRSKQYF. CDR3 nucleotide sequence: TGTGCCAGCAGTGAGGGCAGCGGGAGGTCTAAGCAGTACTTC.

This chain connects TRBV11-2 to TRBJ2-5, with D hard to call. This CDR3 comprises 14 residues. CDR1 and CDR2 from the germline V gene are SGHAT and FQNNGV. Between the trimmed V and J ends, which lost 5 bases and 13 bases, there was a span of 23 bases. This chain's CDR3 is CASSPRGSAGMPYF. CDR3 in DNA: TGTGCCAGCAGCCCTCGTGGCTCGGCCGGCATGCCGTACTTC.

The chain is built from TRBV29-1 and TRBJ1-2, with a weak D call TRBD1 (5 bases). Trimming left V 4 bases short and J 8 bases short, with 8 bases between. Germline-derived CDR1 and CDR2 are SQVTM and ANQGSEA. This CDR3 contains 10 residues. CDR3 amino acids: CSVADNGYTF. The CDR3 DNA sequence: TGCAGCGTTGCGGACAACGGCTACACCTTC.

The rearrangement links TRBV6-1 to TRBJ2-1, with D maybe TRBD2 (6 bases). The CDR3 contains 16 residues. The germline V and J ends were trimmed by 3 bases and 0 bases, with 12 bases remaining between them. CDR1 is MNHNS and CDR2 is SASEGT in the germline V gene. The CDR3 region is CASSDVGGASYNEQFF. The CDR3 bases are TGTGCCAGCAGTGATGTAGGCGGGGCCTCCTACAATGAGCAGTTCTTC.

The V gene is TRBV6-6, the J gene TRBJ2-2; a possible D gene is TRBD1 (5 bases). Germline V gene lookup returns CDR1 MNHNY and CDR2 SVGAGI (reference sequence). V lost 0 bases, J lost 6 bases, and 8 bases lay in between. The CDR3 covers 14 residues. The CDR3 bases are TGTGCCAGCAGTTACTCCCCAGGGTCCGGGGAGCTGTTTTTT. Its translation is CASSYSPGSGELFF.

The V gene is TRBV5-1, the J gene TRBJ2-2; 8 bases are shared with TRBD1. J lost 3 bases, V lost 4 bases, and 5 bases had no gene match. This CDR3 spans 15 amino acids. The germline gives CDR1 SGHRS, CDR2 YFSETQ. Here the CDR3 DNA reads TGCGCCAGCAGCCCCGACAGGGGCCACACCGGGGAGCTGTTTTTT. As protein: CASSPDRGHTGELFF.

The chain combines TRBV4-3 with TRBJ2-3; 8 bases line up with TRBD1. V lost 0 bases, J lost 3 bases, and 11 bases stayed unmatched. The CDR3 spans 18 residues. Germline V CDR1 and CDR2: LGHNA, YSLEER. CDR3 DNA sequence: TGCGCCAGCAGCCAAGATCCCCCCGTGACAGGGGCAACAGATACGCAGTATTTT. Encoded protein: CASSQDPPVTGATDTQYF.

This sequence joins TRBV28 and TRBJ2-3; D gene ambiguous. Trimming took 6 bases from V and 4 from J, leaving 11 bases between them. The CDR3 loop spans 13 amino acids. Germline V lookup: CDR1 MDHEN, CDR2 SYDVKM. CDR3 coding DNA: TGTGCCAGCAGCGAAACCCCCCCAGATACGCAGTATTTT. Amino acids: CASSETPPDTQYF.